These 29 T cell receptor beta chains came from one sample sequenced in a study of T cell clonality in common variable immunodeficiency. Measured with immunoSEQ multiplex PCR; TCRdb has only the in-frame clones, and not every one. In total the sample includes tens of thousands of clones, none of them seen once. Source material: peripheral blood mononuclear cells. These receptors were collected from a person aged 18 to 75 in good health.

This clone was found many times. The read ends 3 residues shy of where the CDR3 ends; the end is completed using the germline J gene. The chain joins TRBV18 to TRBJ2-3; 9 positions agree with TRBD2. CDR1 KGHSH and CDR2 LQKENI come from the germline V gene. This CDR3 is built from 15 residues. The trim removed 3 bases at V and 4 bases at J, leaving 5 bases unmatched. The CDR3 sequence is CASSPSGLASDTQYF. The covered CDR3 bases are TGTGCCAGCTCACCTTCGGGACTAGCATCAGATACG.

This clone was counted ten times or more. The read gets to within 3 residues of the CDR3 end, and the germline J gene fills in the rest. The V and J genes are TRBV20-1 and TRBJ2-4; 10 nucleotides match TRBD2. Germline trimming cut 1 base from V and 8 bases from J; bases unmatched to any gene: 8. This CDR3 contains 15 residues. The germline gives CDR1 DFQATT, CDR2 SNEGSKA (reference sequence). CDR3 loop: CSARVGWSGRDIQYF. Partial CDR3 DNA: TGCAGTGCTAGAGTTGGCTGGAGCGGGAGGGACATT.

There are many counts of this clone. From the germline J gene comes the end of the CDR3, since the read stops 3 residues before it. V is TRBV19 and J is TRBJ1-1, with D uncertain. Germline loops: CDR1 LNHDA, CDR2 SQIVND (reference sequence). This CDR3 region has 15 residues. V was cut by 3 bases and J by 0 bases, with 11 bases left in between. CDR3 region: CASSMGRIMNTEAFF. CDR3 DNA (partial): TGTGCCAGTAGTATGGGCAGAATAATGAACACTGAA. The variable domain in full, with the rest retrieved from reference TRBV19 and TRBJ1-1, is DGGITQSPKYLFRKEGQNVTLSCEQNLNHDAMYWYRQDPGQGLRLIYYSQIVNDFQKGDIAEGYSVSREKKESFPLTVTSAQKNPTAFYLCASSMGRIMNTEAFFGQGTRLTVV.

The sample holds many counts of this clone. The CDR3 end is not reached by the read, which stops 3 residues before it; the germline J gene fills it in. The chain is built from TRBV18 and TRBJ1-6; D is unresolved. From germline, CDR1 is KGHSH and CDR2 LQKENI. The CDR3 covers 13 residues. The V end lost 5 bases, the J end lost 7 bases, and 9 bases lay between the germline ends. The CDR3 DNA, read in part, is TGTGCCAGCTCAGAGGTCCCCAATTCACCC. Its translation is CASSEVPNSP. In full, the CDR3 is CASSEVPNSPLHF.

This clone was detected ten times or more. The read falls 3 residues short of the CDR3 end, and the missing part is taken from the germline J gene. The chain uses TRBV7-9 and TRBJ1-2; D is uncertain. Germline CDR1 is SEHNR and CDR2 is FQNEAQ (reference sequence). CDR3 size: 11 residues. The sequenced CDR3 bases are TGTGCCAGCAGCTTAGGGGCCGGC. Translated: CASSLGAG. The whole CDR3 region reads CASSLGAGYTF.

This clone occurred many times. The read gets to within 3 residues of the CDR3 end, and the germline J gene fills in the rest. The chain has TRBV19 and TRBJ2-6, with TRBD1 matching over 7 bases. The germline gives CDR1 LNHDA, CDR2 SQIVND (reference sequence). The CDR3 is 16 residues long. Losses at the gene ends were 2 bases for V and 2 bases for J; bases not matched to a gene: 3. This chain's CDR3 is CASSIRTGPGANVLTF. The sequenced part of the CDR3 DNA is TGTGCCAGTAGTATACGGACAGGACCTGGGGCCAACGTC.

This clone was seen only a few times. The read finishes 3 residues shy of the CDR3 end, and the germline J gene is used to complete it. The rearrangement joins TRBV7-9 to TRBJ2-7; the D is unclear. Germline V CDR1 and CDR2: SEHNR, FQNEAQ (reference sequence). V lost 4 bases to trimming and J lost 0 bases, with 10 bases between them. The CDR3 sequence is 14 residues long. Here the CDR3 reads CASSSSVYSYEQYF. The DNA read from the CDR3 is TGTGCCAGCAGCTCGTCAGTATACTCCTACGAG.

Incomplete CDR3 DNA: TGTGCCAGTAGTCCCGGGACAGGGGGCTCCTACGAG. It codes for CASSPGTGGSYE. The complete CDR3 reads CASSPGTGGSYEQYF. The chain combines TRBV19 with TRBJ2-7, with 11 bases that match TRBD1. The read finishes 3 residues shy of the CDR3 end, and the germline J gene is used to complete it. The CDR3 runs 15 residues. The trim removed 5 bases at V and 0 bases at J, leaving 3 bases unmatched. Germline V gene lookup returns CDR1 LNHDA and CDR2 SQIVND (reference sequence).

This clone was seen many times. The CDR3 end falls 3 residues outside the read, so it is completed with the germline J gene. The rearrangement uses TRBV10-3 and TRBJ2-3; possibly TRBD2 for D (7 bases). The CDR3 runs to 16 residues. V lost 7 bases and J lost 1, with 18 bases in between. Germline CDR1 is ENHRY and CDR2 is SYGVKD. The CDR3 DNA, read in part, is TGTGCCATCAAGTCCTTGGGGGGGGGCGGCACAGATACG. As protein: CAIKSLGGGGTDT. The whole CDR3 region reads CAIKSLGGGGTDTQYF.

The table lists this clone with many counts. The read comes to an end 3 residues before the CDR3 does, leaving the germline J gene to fill in the end. The chain links TRBV20-1 to TRBJ2-1; D is unresolved. V was cut by 3 bases and J by 1 base, with 16 bases left in between. The length of the CDR3 is 16 residues. Germline lookup yields CDR1 DFQATT and CDR2 SNEGSKA (reference sequence). CDR3 DNA, as far as it was read: TGCAGTGCTAGTACCGTACTCCGCGGATCCTACAATGAG. Translating it yields CSASTVLRGSYNE. The entire CDR3 is CSASTVLRGSYNEQFF.

This clone was recorded a few times. The read ends 3 residues shy of where the CDR3 ends; the end is completed using the germline J gene. This chain links TRBV19 with TRBJ1-2; unclear D gene. The CDR3 spans 12 residues. The germline V gene has CDR1 LNHDA and CDR2 SQIVND (reference sequence). CDR3 residues: CASSPSTYDYTF. The part of the CDR3 DNA that was read is TGTGCCAGTAGTCCGAGCACCTACGAC.

This clone was seen repeatedly, ten times or more. The sequence runs out 3 residues before the end of the CDR3; the remainder is reconstructed from the germline J gene. The rearrangement joins TRBV23-1 to TRBJ1-2, with D possibly being TRBD1 (5 bases). TRBV23-1 carries the ORF label, with uncertain function. The CDR3 has 13 amino acids. V lost 4 bases and J lost 5, with 11 bases in between. The CDR3 protein is CASSRRQGYGYTF. The sequenced CDR3 bases are TGCGCCAGCAGTCGCAGGCAGGGATATGGC.

This clone was counted only a few times. The read stops 3 residues short of the end of the CDR3; the missing end is completed from the germline J gene. This sequence joins TRBV18 and TRBJ2-3; D ambiguous. Germline V gene data show CDR1 as KGHSH and CDR2 as LQKENI. The CDR3 loop spans 14 amino acids. CDR3 residues: CASSHGSYQETQYF. Incomplete CDR3 DNA: TGTGCCAGCTCACACGGGTCATACCAAGAGACG.

This clone was counted at least ten times. The read ends 3 residues early relative to the CDR3; the germline J gene fills the gap. This chain uses TRBV7-9 with TRBJ1-3; a weak D match, TRBD1 (5 bases). CDR1 SEHNR and CDR2 FQNEAQ come from the germline V gene (reference sequence). V lost 5 bases, J lost 1 base, and 9 bases lay in between. CDR3 length: 14 amino acids. Partial CDR3 DNA: TGTGCCAGCAGCCCAGGGATTTCTGGAAACACC. This codes for CASSPGISGNT. The CDR3 as a whole reads CASSPGISGNTIYF.

This clone was picked up many times. The CDR3 extends 3 residues past the end of the read, so its final part is completed from the germline J gene. J is TRBJ2-3 and V is TRBV20-1; 7 bases match TRBD1. V dropped 1 base and J dropped 0; count of bases not matched to a gene: 4. This CDR3 region has 15 residues. Germline CDR1 DFQATT, CDR2 SNEGSKA (reference sequence). The part of the CDR3 DNA that was read is TGCAGTGCTAGAGCGGGACAGCCCAGCACAGATACG. Encoded protein: CSARAGQPSTDT. The CDR3 in its entirety is CSARAGQPSTDTQYF.

This clone was detected many times. The CDR3 is cut off 3 residues early in the read; its end comes from the germline J gene. The chain has TRBV5-6 and TRBJ1-2, with 8 positions matching TRBD1. Germline V gene lookup returns CDR1 SGHDT and CDR2 YYEEEE. This CDR3 is 14 amino acids long. The junction had 6 bases not matched to a gene; V was cut back by 4 bases and J by 4 bases. The DNA read from the CDR3 is TGTGCCAGCAGCGACACAGGGGGTGGCTATGGC. Its translation is CASSDTGGGYG. The whole CDR3 reads CASSDTGGGYGYTF.

This clone was counted ten times or more. The CDR3 end lies 3 residues beyond the end of the read and is filled in from the germline J gene. The J gene is TRBJ1-2, the V gene TRBV18; TRBD1 aligns across 10 bases. The CDR3 runs 15 residues. The V gene end was trimmed by 6 bases and the J gene end by 4 bases; junction bases not matched to a gene: 8. The germline CDR1 and CDR2 sequences are KGHSH and LQKENI. CDR3 in amino acids: CASSPDRGLVYGYTF. The covered CDR3 bases are TGTGCCAGCTCCCCCGACAGGGGGCTAGTCTATGGC.

There are many counts of this clone. The read terminates 3 residues ahead of where the CDR3 ends, so the germline J gene completes it. The genes are TRBV2 and TRBJ2-2, with 13 bases lining up with TRBD2. CDR3 length equals 16 residues. Germline-derived CDR1 and CDR2 are SNHLY and FYNNEI. With 3 bases clipped from V and 2 bases from J, the junction kept 0 bases outside the gene matches. The CDR3 bases that were read are TGTGCCAGCAGTGAGGGACTAGCGGGAAACACCGGGGAG. This encodes CASSEGLAGNTGE. The full CDR3 sequence reads CASSEGLAGNTGELFF.

This clone was seen at least ten times. The CDR3 goes on 3 residues after the read ends, and that part is filled in from the germline J gene. V usage is TRBV10-1 and J usage is TRBJ2-3; TRBD2 matches 12 bases. Per the germline V gene, CDR1 is WNHNN and CDR2 is SYGVQD (reference sequence). Trimming cost V 0 bases and J 7 bases; bases outside gene matches: 8. The CDR3 extends over 17 amino acids. This CDR3 is CASSESSSSGRGHTQYF. CDR3 DNA (partial): TGCGCCAGCAGTGAGTCAAGCTCTAGCGGGAGGGGCCATACG.

The table lists this clone with many counts. The CDR3 is cut off 3 residues early in the read; its end comes from the germline J gene. The V call is TRBV28, the J call TRBJ2-5; D might be TRBD1 (6 bases). Germline V gene data show CDR1 as MDHEN and CDR2 as SYDVKM. V lost 9 bases and J lost 1, with 15 bases in between. CDR3 size: 14 residues. The part of the CDR3 DNA that was read is TGTGCCAGTCAACCGGGACACCTCCAAGAGACC. Its protein is CASQPGHLQET. In full, the CDR3 is CASQPGHLQETQYF.

This clone was seen repeatedly, ten times or more. With the read ending 3 residues before the CDR3 end, the germline J gene is used to fill in that end. This sequence joins TRBV14 and TRBJ2-3, with 9 nucleotides matching TRBD2. V was clipped by 1 base and J by 6 bases; unmatched bases: 11. The CDR3 is made up of 17 amino acids. The V gene's germline CDR1 is SGHDN and CDR2 FVKESK. The CDR3 here is CASSQVPGLAIPDTQYF. Incomplete CDR3 DNA: TGTGCCAGCAGCCAAGTTCCGGGACTAGCAATCCCCGATACG.

This clone was observed many times. Read sequence stops 3 residues before the CDR3 end, and the germline J gene provides the missing end. V and J are TRBV6-1 and TRBJ2-4; D may be TRBD2 (6 bases). CDR3 length: 17 residues. The germline V gene has CDR1 MNHNS and CDR2 SASEGT. Trimming cost V 1 base and J 6 bases, with 19 bases left between them. CDR3 loop: CASSEGLGGAGSNIQYF. Incomplete CDR3 DNA: TGTGCCAGCAGTGAAGGTCTAGGCGGGGCGGGGTCAAACATT.

This clone was recorded a few times. One end of the junction is discordant with germline, which a read error may explain. The CDR3 loop is CASSPRSGNTIYF. The CDR3 bases that were read are TGCGCCAGCTCACCAAGGTCCGGAAACACC. V and J are TRBV18 and TRBJ1-3; no clear D. The read finishes 3 residues shy of the CDR3 end, and the germline J gene is used to complete it. CDR3 length equals 13 residues. Germline CDR1 is KGHSH and CDR2 is LQKENI.

In regard to this clone: The CDR3 end falls 3 residues outside the read, so it is completed with the germline J gene. J is TRBJ1-4 and V is TRBV20-1; TRBD1 matches at 7 bases. Germline V gene lookup returns CDR1 DFQATT and CDR2 SNEGSKA (reference sequence). CDR3 length: 12 amino acids. CDR3 loop: CSARSGTAPLFF. Incomplete CDR3 DNA: TGCAGTGCTAGATCCGGGACAGCACCA.

In its sample, this clone was seen many times. The CDR3 goes on 3 residues after the read ends, and that part is filled in from the germline J gene. The chain employs TRBV20-1 and TRBJ1-4; D possibly corresponds to TRBD1 (6 bases). Germline CDR1 DFQATT, CDR2 SNEGSKA (reference sequence). V was clipped by 3 bases and J by 7 bases, with 9 bases between them. This CDR3 has 12 amino acids. The covered CDR3 bases are TGCAGTGCTAGTAGGGACATTGAAAAA. Translation: CSASRDIEK. The whole CDR3 protein reads CSASRDIEKLFF.

With respect to this clone: One junction end does not reproduce the germline sequence, and a read error may be involved. The read terminates 3 residues before the CDR3 end, so the remaining end is supplied by the germline J gene. V and J are TRBV7-9 and TRBJ2-1; D gene ambiguous. This CDR3 has 12 residues. The germline V gene has CDR1 SEHNR and CDR2 FQNEAQ (reference sequence). CDR3 region: CSSSLFSNEQFF. The CDR3 DNA, read in part, is TGTTCCAGCAGCTTATTTAGCAATGAG.

This clone was detected many times. The read falls 3 residues short of the CDR3 end, and the missing part is taken from the germline J gene. V gene TRBV6-2 or TRBV6-3 combines with J gene TRBJ2-2; TRBD2 might be the D (6 bases). Between the trimmed V and J ends, which lost 1 base and 1 base, there was a span of 10 bases. CDR3 size: 16 residues. Germline CDR1 and CDR2: MNHEY and SVGEGT. The CDR3 sequence: CASSYYGGVNTGELFF. CDR3 bases read: TGTGCCAGCAGTTACTACGGCGGGGTGAACACCGGGGAG.

This clone appeared many times. The read terminates 3 residues ahead of where the CDR3 ends, so the germline J gene completes it. The chain joins TRBV7-9 to TRBJ1-5; D unclear. This CDR3 spans 14 amino acids. Germline CDR1 reads SEHNR; CDR2 reads FQNEAQ (reference sequence). V lost 5 bases to trimming and J lost 9 bases, with 17 bases between them. CDR3 bases read: TGTGCCAGCAGCACGGGTGTCGCAGTGATGCCC. This encodes CASSTGVAVMP. The whole CDR3 sequence reads CASSTGVAVMPQHF.

This clone has at least ten counts. The sequence runs out 3 residues before the end of the CDR3; the remainder is reconstructed from the germline J gene. The chain couples TRBV6-7 to TRBJ2-5; the match to TRBD2 covers 9 bases. TRBV6-7 is placed among ORFs of uncertain function. The V and J ends lost 8 bases and 1 base, in that order; junction bases with no gene match: 14. The CDR3 loop spans 17 amino acids. The CDR3 DNA, read in part, is TGTGCCAGCGGCTATTTAGCGGGAGTCCCCTCCCAAGAGACC. Residues: CASGYLAGVPSQET. The entire CDR3 protein is CASGYLAGVPSQETQYF.